This section outlines one T cell receptor (beta chain) sequence together with its context. Antigen unknown. This sample is part of a study of cytomegalovirus exposure and HLA in healthy donors. V was clipped by 4 bases and J by 4 bases, with 5 bases between them. Germline V CDR1 and CDR2: MNHNS, SASEGT. This CDR3 contains 11 residues. The primer mix had 60 Vbeta and 13 Jbeta primers. Measured with immunoSEQ multiplex PCR; TCRdb has only the in-frame clones, and not every one. The table shows over 100,000 clones, with roughly 68% occurring only once. Study-wide findings and caveats: TRBV6-2, TRBV6-3 and other indistinguishable V segments were excluded. Later, an analysis showed that TCR beta chains associated with HLA were more clonally expanded than others that were equally common.

J is TRBJ2-7 and V is TRBV6-1, with a weak D call TRBD2 (5 bases). The source material was PBMCs. The sequence came from a young woman in good health and CMV-seronegative. CDR3 amino acids: CASSAGYEQYF. CDR3 coding DNA: TGTGCCAGCAGTGCGGGATACGAGCAGTACTTC.